The 21 T cell receptor beta chains below all came from one sample that was sequenced in a study of blood T cell repertoires in COVID-19. The assay was immunoSEQ multiplex PCR, and TCRdb's table has in-frame clones only and misses some. Of around 100,000 clones listed, roughly nine tenths are singletons. Sequenced material: peripheral blood. All receptors derive from a man aged 45-60 years in a cohort sampled during active COVID-19.

The chain links TRBV7-9 to TRBJ1-6; 9 nucleotides line up with TRBD1. The germline V gene has CDR1 SEHNR and CDR2 FQNEAQ (reference sequence). J lost 9 bases, V lost 5 bases, and 8 bases had no gene match. This CDR3 region has 15 residues. CDR3 protein: CASSVQGAQGSPLHF. For the CDR3, the DNA is TGTGCCAGCAGCGTACAGGGGGCGCAGGGTTCACCCCTCCACTTT.

CDR3 protein: CASSPTGWGEQFF. Written as DNA, the CDR3 is TGTGCCAGCAGTCCAACAGGGTGGGGTGAGCAGTTCTTC. The chain uses TRBV28 and TRBJ2-1, with D perhaps TRBD1 (6 bases). V was clipped by 5 bases and J by 9 bases, with 14 bases between them. The germline V gene encodes CDR1 MDHEN and CDR2 SYDVKM. CDR3 length: 13 residues.

This chain links TRBV6-1 with TRBJ2-2; 7 nucleotides match TRBD1. Trimming cost V 3 bases and J 2 bases; bases outside gene matches: 6. Looked up from germline, CDR1 is MNHNS and CDR2 is SASEGT. This CDR3 is built from 16 residues. For the CDR3, the DNA is TGTGCCAGCAGTGAGACGGGACAGATTAACACCGGGGAGCTGTTTTTT. Its translation is CASSETGQINTGELFF.

This chain joins TRBV5-6 and TRBJ2-7; weak D call: TRBD1 (6 bases). The CDR3 has 13 amino acids. The germline CDR1 and CDR2 sequences are SGHDT and YYEEEE. Trimming took 1 base from V and 5 from J, leaving 10 bases between them. The CDR3: CASSLTGLNEQYV. The CDR3 DNA follows: TGTGCCAGCAGCTTGACAGGGCTCAACGAGCAGTACGTC.

This clone was counted once. V gene TRBV9 combines with J gene TRBJ2-3, with unresolved D. Trimming shortened V by 3 bases and J by 5 bases, and 10 bases separated the two germline ends. CDR1 is SGDLS, CDR2 YYNGEE, per germline. The CDR3 is 13 amino acids. CDR3 loop: CASSGPTGDTQYF. The CDR3 DNA reads TGTGCCAGCAGCGGTCCAACGGGAGATACGCAGTATTTT.

J is TRBJ1-2 and V is TRBV2; perhaps TRBD1 as D (6 bases). Looked up from germline, CDR1 is SNHLY and CDR2 is FYNNEI. The CDR3 extends over 14 amino acids. Trimming took off 7 bases at V and 4 bases at J, with 16 bases between the two ends. The CDR3 region has the DNA TGTGCCAGCATCAAACAGGGATCGGGCTATGGCTACACCTTC. It is translated as CASIKQGSGYGYTF.

V gene TRBV11-2 combines with J gene TRBJ2-5; TRBD2 aligns across 8 bases. The CDR3 is 15 residues long. Germline CDR1 reads SGHAT; CDR2 reads FQNNGV. V lost 2 bases to trimming and J lost 2 bases; unmatched junction nucleotides: 4. The CDR3 spells CASSLRAGVQETQYF. DNA of the CDR3: TGTGCCAGCAGCTTACGAGCGGGGGTACAAGAGACCCAGTACTTC. The variable domain in full, with the rest retrieved from reference TRBV11-2 and TRBJ2-5, is EAGVAQSPRYKIIEKRQSVAFWCNPISGHATLYWYQQILGQGPKLLIQFQNNGVVDDSQLPKDRFSAERLKGVDSTLKIQPAKLEDSAVYLCASSLRAGVQETQYFGPGTRLLVL.

The chain couples TRBV19 to TRBJ2-3, with 10 bases lining up with TRBD1. The CDR3 spans 13 residues. The germline gives CDR1 LNHDA, CDR2 SQIVND (reference sequence). The trim removed 10 bases at V and 5 bases at J, leaving 6 bases unmatched. The CDR3 region is CATRDRGIDTQYF. The DNA for the CDR3 is TGTGCCACCCGGGACAGGGGCATAGATACGCAGTATTTT.

The chain couples TRBV2 to TRBJ2-2; 9 bases are a match to TRBD1. V was pared by 4 bases and J by 5 bases, with 5 bases of the junction left unmatched. Germline V gives CDR1 SNHLY, CDR2 FYNNEI. This CDR3 is built from 15 residues. This CDR3 reads CASSGDRGGTGELFF. DNA for the CDR3: TGTGCCAGCAGTGGAGACAGGGGGGGGACCGGGGAGCTGTTTTTT.

This clone was seen a single time. V and J are TRBV5-1 and TRBJ1-5; 8 bases are shared with TRBD1. CDR3 length equals 14 residues. Germline CDR1 reads SGHRS; CDR2 reads YFSETQ. Trimming at V came to 4 bases and at J to 6 bases, leaving 6 bases not matched to a gene. As DNA, the CDR3 is TGCGCCAGCAGCCTAGGACAGGGCGCTCAGCCCCAGCATTTT. It translates to CASSLGQGAQPQHF.

The chain carries TRBV5-1 and TRBJ1-3; 7 positions match TRBD1. Germline V gene sequence: CDR1 SGHRS, CDR2 YFSETQ. The CDR3 loop spans 16 amino acids. J was trimmed by 3 bases and V by 4 bases; bases with no gene match: 10. DNA for the CDR3: TGCGCCAGCAGCCCTGACAGGGTCCGATTTGGAAACACCATATATTTT. This encodes CASSPDRVRFGNTIYF.

CDR3 bases: TGTGCCACCAGCACGGATACAGCAAGGCCTGAAGCTTTCTTT. Its translation is CATSTDTARPEAFF. The rearrangement uses TRBV15 and TRBJ1-1, with D hard to call. Between the trimmed V and J ends, which lost 4 bases and 6 bases, there was a span of 15 bases. The CDR3 contains 14 residues. Germline V gene lookup returns CDR1 LNHNV and CDR2 YYDKDF (reference sequence).

The chain has TRBV18 and TRBJ1-4; no firm D call. The CDR3 sequence is 15 residues long. In germline, CDR1 is KGHSH, CDR2 LQKENI. The V end was cut by 6 bases, the J end by 0 bases, with 11 bases between. Written as DNA, the CDR3 is TGTGCCAGCTCCCAGGATTCTGCAACTAATGAAAAACTGTTTTTT. It codes for CASSQDSATNEKLFF.

The chain combines TRBV7-2 with TRBJ1-5; perhaps TRBD1 as D (5 bases). V lost 5 bases and J lost 1, with 12 bases in between. This CDR3 is built from 15 residues. The germline CDR1 and CDR2 sequences are SGHTA and FQGNSA. The CDR3 nucleotides are TGTGCCAGCAGCCTAAATAAGGGGAGCAATCAGCCCCAGCATTTT. It is translated as CASSLNKGSNQPQHF.

CDR3 in DNA: TGTGCCAGTAGTATAGCAGGGGGCAGTGCTTTCTTT. This codes for CASSIAGGSAFF. The chain is built from TRBV19 and TRBJ1-1, with 8 nucleotides matching TRBD1. Germline-derived CDR1 and CDR2 are LNHDA and SQIVND (reference sequence). J lost 11 bases, V lost 1 base, and 3 bases had no gene match. The CDR3 length is 12 residues. The full variable domain, its missing parts supplied by reference TRBV19 and TRBJ1-1, is DGGITQSPKYLFRKEGQNVTLSCEQNLNHDAMYWYRQDPGQGLRLIYYSQIVNDFQKGDIAEGYSVSREKKESFPLTVTSAQKNPTAFYLCASSIAGGSAFFGQGTRLTVV.

The J gene is TRBJ1-1, the V gene TRBV19; D is uncertain. This CDR3 contains 13 residues. V dropped 9 bases and J dropped 1 base, with 12 bases sitting between them. The germline gives CDR1 LNHDA, CDR2 SQIVND (reference sequence). CDR3: CASQAGSNTEAFF. The CDR3 DNA follows: TGTGCCAGCCAGGCGGGATCGAACACTGAAGCTTTCTTT.

This chain links TRBV19 with TRBJ2-5; TRBD2 aligns across 12 bases. The CDR3 consists of 16 residues. V dropped 3 bases and J dropped 5; count of bases not matched to a gene: 7. Germline CDR1 reads LNHDA; CDR2 reads SQIVND (reference sequence). CDR3 amino acids: CASSITLAGGQETQYF. Written as DNA, the CDR3 is TGTGCCAGTAGTATCACTCTAGCGGGGGGGCAGGAGACCCAGTACTTC.

The chain joins TRBV12-3 or TRBV12-4 to TRBJ2-5, with 8 positions matching TRBD1. This CDR3 region has 13 residues. The trim removed 7 bases at V and 4 bases at J, leaving 5 bases unmatched. The CDR3 DNA is TGTGCCAGCATCAGGGGGCCGGGAGAGACCCAGTACTTC. It specifies CASIRGPGETQYF.

This clone was counted once. The chain links TRBV7-2 to TRBJ2-1; TRBD1 agrees at 10 bases. Germline CDR1 is SGHTA and CDR2 is FQGNSA. CDR3 length: 15 amino acids. V lost 5 bases, J lost 1 base, and 2 bases stayed unmatched. The CDR3 protein is CASSRDRGSYNEQFF. The CDR3 nucleotides are TGTGCCAGCAGCCGGGACAGGGGATCCTACAATGAGCAGTTCTTC.

The chain has TRBV6-1 and TRBJ2-6, with TRBD1 matching 7 bases. Germline CDR1 and CDR2: MNHNS and SASEGT. The junction had 8 bases not matched to a gene; V was cut back by 4 bases and J by 2 bases. This CDR3 is built from 17 residues. The CDR3 loop reads CASSGGGQATGANVLTF. Here the CDR3 DNA reads TGTGCCAGCAGTGGCGGAGGACAGGCCACTGGGGCCAACGTCCTGACTTTC.

The rearrangement joins TRBV11-2 to TRBJ1-6, with D perhaps matching TRBD1 (5 bases). V was cut by 2 bases and J by 9 bases, with 14 bases left in between. CDR1 is SGHAT, CDR2 FQNNGV, per germline. This CDR3 contains 15 residues. CDR3 sequence reads: CASSLMPQGGSPLHF. DNA of the CDR3: TGTGCCAGCAGCTTAATGCCGCAGGGTGGTTCACCCCTCCACTTT.